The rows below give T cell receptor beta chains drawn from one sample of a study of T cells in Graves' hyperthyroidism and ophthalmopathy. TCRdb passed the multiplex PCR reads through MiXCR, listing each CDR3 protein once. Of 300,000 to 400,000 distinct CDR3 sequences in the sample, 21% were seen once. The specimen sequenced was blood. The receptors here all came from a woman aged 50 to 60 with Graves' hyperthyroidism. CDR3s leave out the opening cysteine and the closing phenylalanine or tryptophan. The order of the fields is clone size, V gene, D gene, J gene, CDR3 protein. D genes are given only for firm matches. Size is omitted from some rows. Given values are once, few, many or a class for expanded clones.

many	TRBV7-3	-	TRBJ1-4	ASSSRGTAELF
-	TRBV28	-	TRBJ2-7	ASSLWGTLYEQY
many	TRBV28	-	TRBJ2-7	ASNTLASYEQY
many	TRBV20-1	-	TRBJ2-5	SALLGGLETQY
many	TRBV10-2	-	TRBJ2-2	ASSESVVTGELF
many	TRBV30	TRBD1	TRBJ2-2	AWRRTGTANTGELF
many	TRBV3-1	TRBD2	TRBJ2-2	ATRTSGGTGELF
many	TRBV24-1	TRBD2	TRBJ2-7	ATSDRGTSGSHEQY
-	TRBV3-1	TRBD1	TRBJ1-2	ASSHFFAGTGNGYT
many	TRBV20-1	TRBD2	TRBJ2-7	SAPDGGRAVYEQY